One T cell receptor beta chain is described in this entry. The data are from a study of OX40 agonist ivuxolimab in advanced cancers. The table came from immunoSEQ multiplex PCR; TCRdb's copy has only in-frame clones and leaves some out. This table has 100,000 or so clones, approximately 91% appearing once. Per germline, CDR1 MNHNS and CDR2 SASEGT. Trimming left V 6 bases short and J 1 base short, with 13 bases between. The CDR3 contains 15 residues. V usage is TRBV6-1 and J usage is TRBJ1-3, with D maybe TRBD1 (5 bases). The input for sequencing was CD4+ or CD8+ T cells sorted from blood, taken in a trial of the OX40 agonist ivuxolimab. The sequence was obtained from an adult with an advanced solid tumor such as melanoma, head and neck, liver or kidney cancer. The CDR3 DNA sequence: TGTGCCAGCAGGGGGCAGGGAACGTCTGGAAACACCATATATTTT. It is translated as CASRGQGTSGNTIYF.